The 30 T cell receptor beta chains presented below share a single source sample, sequenced in a study of shared clonotypes between healthy human individuals. The table came from immunoSEQ multiplex PCR; TCRdb's copy has only in-frame clones and leaves some out. This table has 2 million to 2.5 million clones, roughly 92% appearing once. The sample taken for sequencing was naive CD4+ T cells from PBMCs. The subset was: CD45RA+ positively selected. The receptors derive from a man between 18 and 35 years old in good health. Some clones in this sample may be carry-over from other donors' samples.

This sequence joins TRBV7-9 and TRBJ1-4; D uncertain. Trimming took off 5 bases at V and 3 bases at J, with 16 bases between the two ends. Germline CDR1 reads SEHNR; CDR2 reads FQNEAQ (reference sequence). This CDR3 has 16 residues. For the CDR3, the DNA is TGTGCCAGCAGCCCCAGTCGGGCAGGATCTAATGAAAAACTGTTTTTT. This encodes CASSPSRAGSNEKLFF. The complete variable domain, with remaining parts taken from reference TRBV7-9 and TRBJ1-4, reads DTGVSQNPRHKITKRGQNVTFRCDPISEHNRLYWYRQTLGQGPEFLTYFQNEAQLEKSRLLSDRFSAERPKGSFSTLEIQRTEQGDSAMYLCASSPSRAGSNEKLFFGSGTQLSVL.

The V and J genes are TRBV4-3 and TRBJ2-6, with TRBD1 as a possible D gene (6 bases). This CDR3 is 16 amino acids long. V lost 0 bases to trimming and J lost 2 bases, with 8 bases between them. Germline V CDR1 and CDR2: LGHNA, YSLEER. The DNA of the CDR3 is TGCGCCAGCAGCCAAGATCCAGGGGCTGGGGCCAACGTCCTGACTTTC. It translates to CASSQDPGAGANVLTF.

In DNA form, the CDR3 reads TGCGCCAGCAGCCCCATCCTTTTCTCCATGAACACTGAAGCTTTCTTT. Translated, it gives CASSPILFSMNTEAFF. The rearrangement links TRBV5-1 to TRBJ1-1; D not certain. Germline V CDR1 and CDR2: SGHRS, YFSETQ. The CDR3 spans 16 residues. The V gene lost 4 bases and the J gene lost 0 bases, with 16 bases spanning the gap.

The chain links TRBV5-4 to TRBJ2-5; TRBD2 is a possible D gene (6 bases). This CDR3 is 14 amino acids long. Germline loops: CDR1 SGHNT, CDR2 YYREEE (reference sequence). The ends were cut back, 3 bases at V and 5 bases at J, with 14 bases in the middle. The chain's CDR3 is CASSSPWGGETQYF. The CDR3 region has the DNA TGTGCCAGCAGCTCGCCGTGGGGAGGCGAGACCCAGTACTTC.

The chain employs TRBV7-2 and TRBJ1-1; 9 nucleotides align to TRBD1. The trim removed 1 base at V and 5 bases at J, leaving 8 bases unmatched. The CDR3 consists of 16 residues. CDR1 SGHTA and CDR2 FQGNSA come from the germline V gene. The CDR3 protein is CASSLGLQGAWTEAFF. CDR3 sequence (DNA): TGTGCCAGCAGCTTAGGGTTACAGGGGGCCTGGACTGAAGCTTTCTTT.

This chain connects TRBV18 to TRBJ2-3; 10 nucleotides match TRBD2. There are 16 residues in the CDR3. The ends lost 0 bases at V and 6 bases at J; junction bases unmatched: 6. In germline, CDR1 is KGHSH, CDR2 LQKENI. CDR3 in DNA: TGTGCCAGCTCACCACCTGGGACTAGCGAGGTCGATACGCAGTATTTT. Protein: CASSPPGTSEVDTQYF.

The V and J genes are TRBV10-3 and TRBJ1-1; possible D gene TRBD1, 5 bases. V dropped 5 bases and J dropped 1 base, with 8 bases sitting between them. Germline V CDR1 and CDR2: ENHRY, SYGVKD. The CDR3 totals 13 residues. CDR3 nucleotide sequence: TGTGCCATCAGTAGCAGGGAGAACACTGAAGCTTTCTTT. Translation: CAISSRENTEAFF.

This clone was found once. This chain joins TRBV5-1 and TRBJ2-1; 7 nucleotides agree with TRBD2. The germline CDR1 and CDR2 sequences are SGHRS and YFSETQ. The CDR3 is made up of 17 amino acids. The V gene end was trimmed by 5 bases and the J gene end by 0 bases; junction bases not matched to a gene: 11. The CDR3 sequence: CASSPGPSGTSYNEQFF. For the CDR3, the DNA is TGCGCCAGCAGTCCGGGCCCTAGCGGAACCTCCTACAATGAGCAGTTCTTC.

The CDR3 DNA follows: TGTGCCAGCAGTGAATTCTCTGAAGCTTTCTTT. Translation gives CASSEFSEAFF. The rearrangement joins TRBV6-1 to TRBJ1-1; no clear D. CDR3 size: 11 residues. Germline-derived CDR1 and CDR2 are MNHNS and SASEGT. Deletions cut 2 bases from V and 6 bases from J, with 4 bases between.

V usage is TRBV5-1 and J usage is TRBJ2-4; no clear D gene. CDR1 and CDR2 (germline): SGHRS, YFSETQ. CDR3 length: 17 residues. Trimming pared 3 bases from V and 0 bases from J, leaving 16 bases between. The CDR3 region has the DNA TGCGCCAGCAGCTACTTAACGGGCCCCGCAGCCAAAAACATTCAGTACTTC. This codes for CASSYLTGPAAKNIQYF.

J is TRBJ1-4 and V is TRBV18; 7 nucleotides match TRBD1. The CDR3 extends over 16 amino acids. The J segment lost 0 bases and the V segment lost 3 bases, leaving 4 bases of the junction unmatched. Germline CDR1 KGHSH, CDR2 LQKENI. CDR3: CASSPGTAATNEKLFF. For the CDR3, the DNA is TGTGCCAGCTCACCCGGGACAGCTGCAACTAATGAAAAACTGTTTTTT. The whole variable domain, filled in from reference TRBV18 and TRBJ1-4, reads NAGVMQNPRHLVRRRGQEARLRCSPMKGHSHVYWYRQLPEEGLKFMVYLQKENIIDESGMPKERFSAEFPKEGPSILRIQQVVRGDSAAYFCASSPGTAATNEKLFFGSGTQLSVL.

The chain has TRBV11-2 and TRBJ2-6; D ambiguous. Germline V gives CDR1 SGHAT, CDR2 FQNNGV. With 3 bases removed from V and 0 bases from J, the gap between germline ends came to 12 bases. The CDR3 is made up of 17 amino acids. The CDR3 loop is CASSLNPTGSGANVLTF. The CDR3 DNA sequence: TGTGCCAGCAGCTTGAATCCCACCGGCTCTGGGGCCAACGTCCTGACTTTC.

The rearrangement uses TRBV2 and TRBJ2-2, with TRBD1 matching over 7 bases. The V gene's germline CDR1 is SNHLY and CDR2 FYNNEI. J lost 2 bases, V lost 10 bases, and 10 bases had no gene match. The length of the CDR3 is 15 residues. The CDR3 is CATTPGQINTGELFF. DNA of the CDR3: TGTGCCACCACACCGGGACAGATAAACACCGGGGAGCTGTTTTTT.

V usage is TRBV6-5 and J usage is TRBJ1-3, with D hard to call. The germline V gene has CDR1 MNHEY and CDR2 SVGAGI. Trimming pared 0 bases from V and 1 base from J, leaving 7 bases between. The CDR3 length is 15 residues. This CDR3 is CASSYSIRSGNTIYF. The CDR3, as DNA: TGTGCCAGCAGTTACTCTATCAGGTCTGGAAACACCATATATTTT.

The chain has TRBV5-4 and TRBJ2-2, with D unresolved. Germline V CDR1 and CDR2: SGHNT, YYREEE (reference sequence). V lost 0 bases and J lost 4, with 13 bases in between. This CDR3 spans 16 amino acids. CDR3 residues: CASSLETTRGTGELFF. CDR3 in DNA: TGTGCCAGCAGCTTGGAGACCACCCGAGGCACCGGGGAGCTGTTTTTT. Variable domain in full (rest from reference TRBV5-4 and TRBJ2-2): ETGVTQSPTHLIKTRGQQVTLRCSSQSGHNTVSWYQQALGQGPQFIFQYYREEENGRGNFPPRFSGLQFPNYSSELNVNALELDDSALYLCASSLETTRGTGELFFGEGSRLTVL.

The gene calls are TRBV19 and TRBJ2-3; possible D gene TRBD1, 6 bases. The germline V gene has CDR1 LNHDA and CDR2 SQIVND (reference sequence). Between the trimmed V and J ends, which lost 9 bases and 2 bases, there was a span of 24 bases. This CDR3 is 17 amino acids long. CDR3 nucleotides: TGTGCCAGCTCAGACCCGGGACACCCATTCACCACAGATACGCAGTATTTT. Its protein product is CASSDPGHPFTTDTQYF.

The V gene is TRBV5-6, the J gene TRBJ1-1; D unclear. The germline CDR1 and CDR2 sequences are SGHDT and YYEEEE. Trimming left V 4 bases short and J 3 bases short, with 19 bases between. There are 16 residues in the CDR3. The DNA for the CDR3 is TGTGCCAGCAGCCTTAGAAACATCCGGTTCTACACTGAAGCTTTCTTT. It is translated as CASSLRNIRFYTEAFF.

The gene calls are TRBV12-5 and TRBJ1-1; D gene unclear. Trimming took off 3 bases at V and 6 bases at J, with 8 bases between the two ends. Germline values: CDR1 LGHNT, CDR2 FRNRAP. The CDR3 has 12 residues. The CDR3 DNA reads TGTGCTAGTGGTTTAAACACAGCTGAAGCTTTCTTT. It translates to CASGLNTAEAFF. The complete variable domain, with remaining parts taken from reference TRBV12-5 and TRBJ1-1, reads DARVTQTPRHKVTEMGQEVTMRCQPILGHNTVFWYRQTMMQGLELLAYFRNRAPLDDSGMPKDRFSAEMPDATLATLKIQPSEPRDSAVYFCASGLNTAEAFFGQGTRLTVV.

The chain is built from TRBV7-3 and TRBJ2-2; 9 bases map to TRBD1. Germline V lookup: CDR1 SGHTA, CDR2 FQGTGA. The ends lost 5 bases at V and 3 bases at J; junction bases unmatched: 10. The CDR3 sequence is 17 residues long. CDR3 DNA: TGTGCCAGCAGCCCCCGAGCCGGGACAGGGCACACCGGGGAGCTGTTTTTT. This translates into CASSPRAGTGHTGELFF.

For this clone: Additional DNA sequences in this sample encode the identical CDR3. The chain is built from TRBV28 and TRBJ1-1; unclear D gene. The CDR3 has 11 amino acids. The germline V gene encodes CDR1 MDHEN and CDR2 SYDVKM. V was cut by 6 bases and J by 2 bases, with 4 bases left in between. CDR3 protein: CASSQNTEAFF. The CDR3 DNA reads as TGTGCCAGCAGCCAAAACACTGAAGCTTTCTTT.

The CDR3, as DNA: TGTGCCAGCAGCCCTCTCGGGACAGTCGGGGAGACCCAGTACTTC. It translates to CASSPLGTVGETQYF. The gene calls are TRBV28 and TRBJ2-5, with TRBD1 matching 7 bases. Germline CDR1 MDHEN, CDR2 SYDVKM. Trimming cost V 6 bases and J 5 bases; bases outside gene matches: 12. This CDR3 comprises 15 residues.

J is TRBJ1-5 and V is TRBV28; tentatively, D is TRBD1 (6 bases). The V and J ends lost 4 bases and 0 bases respectively, with 10 bases between them. The CDR3 runs 15 residues. The V gene's germline CDR1 is MDHEN and CDR2 SYDVKM. CDR3 DNA: TGTGCCAGCAGTTACAGGGCCCATAGCAATCAGCCCCAGCATTTT. Translated: CASSYRAHSNQPQHF. Full variable domain (rest looked up from reference TRBV28 and TRBJ1-5): DVKVTQSSRYLVKRTGEKVFLECVQDMDHENMFWYRQDPGLGLRLIYFSYDVKMKEKGDIPEGYSVSREKKERFSLILESASTNQTSMYLCASSYRAHSNQPQHFGDGTRLSIL.

J is TRBJ1-1 and V is TRBV6-1; the D is unclear. Germline V gene sequence: CDR1 MNHNS, CDR2 SASEGT. The CDR3 is 15 amino acids. Trimming stripped 2 bases from V and 7 bases from J, with 17 bases between. CDR3 residues: CASSEYGRPFGEAFF. For the CDR3, the DNA is TGTGCCAGCAGTGAATACGGCAGACCCTTTGGTGAAGCTTTCTTT.

V and J are TRBV28 and TRBJ1-2, with TRBD1 identical over 10 bases. Germline CDR1 is MDHEN and CDR2 is SYDVKM. This CDR3 region has 14 residues. V lost 6 bases and J lost 8; bases outside the gene matches: 9. The CDR3 here is CASRWDRGVGGYTF. The CDR3 DNA reads TGTGCCAGCAGGTGGGACAGGGGCGTCGGAGGCTACACCTTC.

The J gene is TRBJ2-2, the V gene TRBV5-1; TRBD2 is a possible D gene (6 bases). V was pared by 0 bases and J by 2 bases, with 17 bases between. The CDR3 is 18 amino acids. Germline assignment: CDR1 SGHRS and CDR2 YFSETQ. CDR3 bases: TGCGCCAGCAGCTTGGTTCCCGTGGGGGGTTCCAACACCGGGGAGCTGTTTTTT. It is translated as CASSLVPVGGSNTGELFF.

This clone was counted a single time. The chain couples TRBV7-2 to TRBJ2-7, with D unresolved. CDR3 length: 14 residues. Trimming pared 4 bases from V and 1 base from J, leaving 11 bases between. Germline V gene sequence: CDR1 SGHTA, CDR2 FQGNSA. The CDR3 coding sequence is TGTGCCAGCAGCTCGCACCGAAGGTCCTACGAGCAGTACTTC. As protein: CASSSHRRSYEQYF. The full variable domain, in which reference TRBV7-2 and TRBJ2-7 provide the parts outside the CDR3, is GAGVSQSPSNKVTEKGKDVELRCDPISGHTALYWYRQSLGQGLEFLIYFQGNSAPDKSGLPSDRFSAERTGGSVSTLTIQRTQQEDSAVYLCASSSHRRSYEQYFGPGTRLTVT.

This clone showed up just once. The rearrangement links TRBV6-1 to TRBJ2-1; weak D call: TRBD2 (5 bases). Germline lookup yields CDR1 MNHNS and CDR2 SASEGT. V was shortened by 9 bases and J by 3 bases, with 6 bases between the two germline ends. The length of the CDR3 is 11 residues. The CDR3 DNA follows: TGTGCCAGGGGAGACTACAATGAGCAGTTCTTC. Its protein product is CARGDYNEQFF.

The chain uses TRBV6-6 and TRBJ2-3; TRBD1 might be the D (7 bases). The V end lost 6 bases, the J end lost 4 bases, and 14 bases lay between the germline ends. This CDR3 has 14 residues. Germline V gene sequence: CDR1 MNHNY, CDR2 SVGAGI (reference sequence). The CDR3 DNA reads TGTGCCAGCAGCACCAGGGGGGCCGCAGATACGCAGTATTTT. The encoded protein is CASSTRGAADTQYF.

The chain carries TRBV7-8 and TRBJ2-5, with TRBD2 matching over 14 bases. The CDR3 extends over 16 amino acids. The ends lost 5 bases at V and 5 bases at J; junction bases unmatched: 7. Germline assignment: CDR1 SGHVS and CDR2 FQNEAQ. The CDR3 DNA sequence: TGTGCCAGCAGCCGGGGGACTAGCGGGAGTAGGGAGACCCAGTACTTC. This gives the protein CASSRGTSGSRETQYF.

This chain connects TRBV5-4 to TRBJ2-7; TRBD2 might be the D (5 bases). The CDR3 is made up of 15 amino acids. Germline-derived CDR1 and CDR2 are SGHNT and YYREEE (reference sequence). V was pared by 1 base and J by 3 bases, with 14 bases between. The CDR3 here is CASSLSSGIYYEQYF. The CDR3 DNA is TGTGCCAGCAGCTTGTCGAGCGGAATTTACTACGAGCAGTACTTC.